A selection of T cell receptor beta chains follows, all from one sample in a study of beta chain features in type 1 diabetes. Generated by immunoSEQ multiplex PCR, the TCRdb table keeps only in-frame clones and is missing some. The profile covers under 300,000 clones, with approximately 8.1% appearing a single time and more than 0.9% taken by the ten largest. The sample consisted of central memory CD4+ T cells from blood. The receptors originated from a woman aged 18-29 years in good health. CDR3s include the opening cysteine and the closing phenylalanine or tryptophan. A D gene is named only where the DNA matches it firmly. Not all rows give a size; the values are once, few, many and, for expanded clones, a class.

CDR3 length,V gene,J gene,clone size,D gene,CDR3 DNA,CDR3 protein
14,TRBV7-8,TRBJ2-3,few,NA,TGTGCCAGCAGCTTCGACGGGAATACAGATACGCAGTATTTT,CASSFDGNTDTQYF
14,TRBV5-4,TRBJ2-5,few,NA,TGTGCCAGCAGCCCTCAGACGTACCAAGAGACCCAGTACTTC,CASSPQTYQETQYF
13,TRBV7-9,TRBJ1-1,few,NA,TGTGCCAGCAGCTTGACAGGATATAGAGAAGCTTTCTTT,CASSLTGYREAFF
15,TRBV9,TRBJ1-4,few,TRBD1,TGTGCCAGCAGCGCCGAAGGGGGCGGGGGTGAAAAACTGTTTTTT,CASSAEGGGGEKLFF
16,TRBV13,TRBJ2-1,few,NA,TGTGCCAGCAGCCTCCGGACTGGGAGCTCCTACAATGAGCAGTTCTTC,CASSLRTGSSYNEQFF
14,TRBV28,TRBJ2-5,few,NA,TGTGCCAGCAGTCCGCAGGGGGGGTTGGAGACCCAGTACTTC,CASSPQGGLETQYF
19,TRBV4-1,TRBJ2-1,NA,TRBD2,TGCGCCAGCAGCCAAGATAAATGGGCTAGCGGGAGGGGGTCTGGTGAGCAGTTCTTC,CASSQDKWASGRGSGEQFF
16,TRBV4-2,TRBJ2-5,many,NA,TGTGCCAGCAGCCAAGCGTCGGGCTGGGGCCAAGAGACCCAGTACTTC,CASSQASGWGQETQYF
14,TRBV18,TRBJ2-4,many,NA,TGTGCCAGCTCACAGACCAGCGCCAAAAACATTCAGTACTTC,CASSQTSAKNIQYF
17,TRBV28,TRBJ1-6,few,TRBD1,TGTGCCAGCAGTCCCGGAGCCTGGACAGGGGGTAATTCACCCCTCCACTTT,CASSPGAWTGGNSPLHF
14,TRBV14,TRBJ2-7,NA,NA,TGTGCCAGCAGCCTAGGGGGGGCTTCCTACGAGCAGTACTTC,CASSLGGASYEQYF
17,TRBV14,TRBJ2-2,NA,TRBD1,TGTGCCAGCAGCCAAGTCGGACAGGGACTGAACACCGGGGAGCTGTTTTTT,CASSQVGQGLNTGELFF
15,TRBV2,TRBJ1-5,few,TRBD1,TGTGCCAGCAGCAGCAGGACAGGGGGCGATCAGCCCCAGCATTTT,CASSSRTGGDQPQHF
17,TRBV7-2,TRBJ2-5,few,NA,TGTGCCAGCAGCCCACTCCCCCCGGGCCGGGGACGGGAGACCCAGTACTTC,CASSPLPPGRGRETQYF
15,TRBV19,TRBJ2-3,many,TRBD1,TGTGCCAGTAAGGAGAGGGGACAGTCGGCAGATACGCAGTATTTT,CASKERGQSADTQYF
12,TRBV2,TRBJ1-2,few,NA,TGTGCCAGCTCGGCACAGGCCTATGGCTACACCTTC,CASSAQAYGYTF
13,TRBV6-1,TRBJ1-3,few,NA,TGTGCCAGCGGAATGAGATCTGGAAACACCATATATTTT,CASGMRSGNTIYF
12,TRBV7-2,TRBJ2-2,NA,NA,TGTGCCAGCAAACGTGGGGCCGGGGAGCTGTTTTTT,CASKRGAGELFF
14,TRBV30,TRBJ1-4,few,NA,TGTGCCTGTCGGGAACAGGCCTGGAATGAAAAACTGTTTTTT,CACREQAWNEKLFF
15,TRBV11-2,TRBJ2-3,many,NA,TGTGCCAGCAATTCGGCGCTTAGAGGCACAGATACGCAGTATTTT,CASNSALRGTDTQYF
15,TRBV7-9,TRBJ2-3,NA,NA,TGTGCCAGCAGCCTGGGGGGAACTCGCACAGATACGCAGTATTTT,CASSLGGTRTDTQYF
15,TRBV5-1,TRBJ1-2,few,TRBD1,TGCGCCAGCAGCCTGGGGACAGGGGGCAGCGGAAGCTACACCTTC,CASSLGTGGSGSYTF
15,TRBV28,TRBJ2-1,few,NA,TGTGCCAGCAGTTTTGCACCCAGCTCCTACAATGAGCAGTTCTTC,CASSFAPSSYNEQFF
16,TRBV7-2,TRBJ2-3,NA,TRBD2,TGTGCCAGCAGCTGGGGACTAGCGGGGTCCACAGATACGCAGTATTTT,CASSWGLAGSTDTQYF
16,TRBV29-1,TRBJ2-1,NA,TRBD1,TGCAGCTCCTACCATGGATCTGGACAGGGCCCAAATGAGCAGTTCTTC,CSSYHGSGQGPNEQFF
15,TRBV25-1,TRBJ1-2,few,NA,TGTGCCAGCAGTGTCAGTGGGGGAGCCTTGAGTGGCTACACCTTC,CASSVSGGALSGYTF
14,TRBV7-2,TRBJ1-4,NA,TRBD1,TGTGCCAGCAGCTTTAGACAGGGGAGTGAAAAACTGTTTTTT,CASSFRQGSEKLFF
16,TRBV7-9,TRBJ2-2,NA,NA,TGTGCCAGCAGCTTAGCTTGGACGGATAACACCGGGGAGCTGTTTTTT,CASSLAWTDNTGELFF
15,TRBV7-9,TRBJ2-3,many,TRBD2,TGTGCCAGCACGGCGGGGGGGCGGAGCACAGATACGCAGTATTTT,CASTAGGRSTDTQYF
15,TRBV6-5,TRBJ1-1,NA,NA,TGTGCCAGCAGTGTGCATAGCAACATGAACACTGAAGCTTTCTTT,CASSVHSNMNTEAFF
14,TRBV7-2,TRBJ2-7,NA,NA,TGTGCCAGCAGCTTAGTCAGGGTAGGATACGAGCAGTACTTC,CASSLVRVGYEQYF
15,TRBV7-2,TRBJ2-1,few,TRBD1,TGTGCCAGCAGACAAGCCGGGACAGGAGGGAATGAGCAGTTCTTC,CASRQAGTGGNEQFF
15,TRBV18,TRBJ2-7,few,TRBD2,TGTGCCAGCTCACCGGCACTAGCGGGAGTGAACGAGCAGTACTTC,CASSPALAGVNEQYF
18,TRBV13,TRBJ2-3,NA,TRBD2,TGTGCCAGCAGCCCCAGTTGGGGGGGCGGGAGGTCCACAGATACGCAGTATTTT,CASSPSWGGGRSTDTQYF
15,TRBV6-5,TRBJ2-1,NA,NA,TGTGCCAGCAGAGCAACAGGGACCGGATACAATGAGCAGTTCTTC,CASRATGTGYNEQFF
14,TRBV5-4,TRBJ2-3,few,NA,TGTGCCAGCAGCTTCGGAGGAGACACAGATACGCAGTATTTT,CASSFGGDTDTQYF
13,TRBV2,TRBJ1-3,few,NA,TGTGCCAGCGGCCGGACCGCTGGAAACACCATATATTTT,CASGRTAGNTIYF
12,TRBV7-7,TRBJ1-1,NA,NA,TGTGCCAGCATCGTGTCCCGGGACCTTATATTTTTT,CASIVSRDLIFF
12,TRBV12-5,TRBJ2-2,NA,NA,TGTGCTAGTGGAAGGGACACCGGGGAGCTGTTTTTT,CASGRDTGELFF
13,TRBV2,TRBJ1-2,few,TRBD1,TGTGCCAGCAAGGACAGGGGGCCCTATGGCTACACCTTC,CASKDRGPYGYTF